This paragraph reports one T cell receptor beta chain. What it recognizes is unknown. Included were adult ileal or ileocolonic Crohn's patients indicated for ileocolonic resection. The data stem from a study of T cell repertoires in ileal Crohn's disease. Study overall: About half of patients got postoperative therapy: around 10 thiopurines, 18 anti-TNF. Findings and limits, study-wide: High-frequency clones were more common in sorted CD8 than CD4 cells. Active smokers at surgery had more clonal expansions than non-smokers.

V shed 3 bases and J shed 0 bases, with 13 bases lying between them. The V gene's germline CDR1 is GTSNPN and CDR2 SVGIG (reference sequence). CDR3 length: 15 residues. TCRdb keeps only in-frame clones here, not all; method: immunoSEQ multiplex PCR. Here the sample spans 15,000 or so clones, 87% being singletons. Source material: ileal tissue. The TCR sequence derives from an adult with Crohn's disease. The chain employs TRBV30 and TRBJ2-3; D is ambiguous. The CDR3 is CAWRRLYSSTDTQYF. The CDR3 DNA reads TGTGCCTGGAGACGACTTTACTCTAGCACAGATACGCAGTATTTT.